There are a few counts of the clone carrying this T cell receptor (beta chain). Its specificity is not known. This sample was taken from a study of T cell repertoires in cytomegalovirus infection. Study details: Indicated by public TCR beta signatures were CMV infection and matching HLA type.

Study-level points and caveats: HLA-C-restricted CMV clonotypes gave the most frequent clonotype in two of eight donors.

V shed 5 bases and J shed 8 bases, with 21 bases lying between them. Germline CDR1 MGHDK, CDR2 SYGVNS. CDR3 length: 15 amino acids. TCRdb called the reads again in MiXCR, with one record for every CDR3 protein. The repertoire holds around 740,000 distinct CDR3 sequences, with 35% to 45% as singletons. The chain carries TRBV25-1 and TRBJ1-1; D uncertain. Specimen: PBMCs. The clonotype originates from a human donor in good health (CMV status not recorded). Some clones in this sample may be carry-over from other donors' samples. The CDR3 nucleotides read TGTGCCAGCAGTAAGACGGGATCCTCGGCATTAGAAGCTTTCTTT. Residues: CASSKTGSSALEAFF.